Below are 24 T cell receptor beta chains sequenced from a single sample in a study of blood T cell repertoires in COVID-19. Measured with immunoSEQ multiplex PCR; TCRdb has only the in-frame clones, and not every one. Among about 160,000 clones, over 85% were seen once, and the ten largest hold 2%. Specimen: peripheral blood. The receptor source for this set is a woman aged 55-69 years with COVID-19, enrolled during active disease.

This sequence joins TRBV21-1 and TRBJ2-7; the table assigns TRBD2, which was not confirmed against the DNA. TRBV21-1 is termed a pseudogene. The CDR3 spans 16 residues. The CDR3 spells CASSNSGGLGFYEQYF. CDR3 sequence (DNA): TGTGCCAGCAGCAATTCGGGGGGACTAGGTTTTTACGAGCAGTACTTC.

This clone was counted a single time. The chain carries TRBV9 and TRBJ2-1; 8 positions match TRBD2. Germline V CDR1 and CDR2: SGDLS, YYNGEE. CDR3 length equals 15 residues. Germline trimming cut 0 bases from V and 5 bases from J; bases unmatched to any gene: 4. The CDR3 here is CASSVGGGRHNEQFF. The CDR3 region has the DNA TGTGCCAGCAGCGTAGGCGGGGGGCGCCACAATGAGCAGTTCTTC. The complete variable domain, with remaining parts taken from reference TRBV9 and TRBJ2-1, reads DSGVTQTPKHLITATGQRVTLRCSPRSGDLSVYWYQQSLDQGLQFLIQYYNGEERAKGNILERFSAQQFPDLHSELNLSSLELGDSALYFCASSVGGGRHNEQFFGPGTRLTVL.

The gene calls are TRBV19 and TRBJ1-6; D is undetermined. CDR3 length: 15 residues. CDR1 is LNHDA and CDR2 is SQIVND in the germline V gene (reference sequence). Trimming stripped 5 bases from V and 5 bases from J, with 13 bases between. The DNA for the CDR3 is TGTGCCAGTAGTCCCTACTTCGCCAATAATTCACCCCTCCACTTT. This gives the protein CASSPYFANNSPLHF.

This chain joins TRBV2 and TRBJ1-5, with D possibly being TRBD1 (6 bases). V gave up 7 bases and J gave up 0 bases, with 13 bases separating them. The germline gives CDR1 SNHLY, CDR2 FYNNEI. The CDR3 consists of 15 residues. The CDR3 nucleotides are TGTGCCAGCACAGGACAGTACCTTAGCAATCAGCCCCAGCATTTT. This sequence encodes CASTGQYLSNQPQHF.

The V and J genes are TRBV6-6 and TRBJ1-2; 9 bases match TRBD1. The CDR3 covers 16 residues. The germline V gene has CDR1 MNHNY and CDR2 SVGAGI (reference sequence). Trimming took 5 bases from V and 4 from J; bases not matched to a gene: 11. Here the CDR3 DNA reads TGTGCCAGCAGTCACCCTTCCGGGACAGGGAGCTATGGCTACACCTTC. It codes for CASSHPSGTGSYGYTF.

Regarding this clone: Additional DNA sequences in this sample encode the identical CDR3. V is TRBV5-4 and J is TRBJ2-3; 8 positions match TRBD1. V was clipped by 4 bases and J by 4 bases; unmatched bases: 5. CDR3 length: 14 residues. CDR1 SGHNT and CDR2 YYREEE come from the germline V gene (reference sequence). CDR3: CASSLSGGADTQYF. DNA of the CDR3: TGTGCCAGCAGCCTTTCAGGGGGCGCAGATACGCAGTATTTT. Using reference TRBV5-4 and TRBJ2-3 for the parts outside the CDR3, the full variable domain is ETGVTQSPTHLIKTRGQQVTLRCSSQSGHNTVSWYQQALGQGPQFIFQYYREEENGRGNFPPRFSGLQFPNYSSELNVNALELDDSALYLCASSLSGGADTQYFGPGTRLTVL.

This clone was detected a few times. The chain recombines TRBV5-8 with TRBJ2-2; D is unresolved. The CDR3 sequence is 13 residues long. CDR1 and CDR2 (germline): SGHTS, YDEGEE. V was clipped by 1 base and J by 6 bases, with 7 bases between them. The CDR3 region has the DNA TGTGCCAGCAGCTTGTATCCCGCCGGGGAGCTGTTTTTT. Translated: CASSLYPAGELFF.

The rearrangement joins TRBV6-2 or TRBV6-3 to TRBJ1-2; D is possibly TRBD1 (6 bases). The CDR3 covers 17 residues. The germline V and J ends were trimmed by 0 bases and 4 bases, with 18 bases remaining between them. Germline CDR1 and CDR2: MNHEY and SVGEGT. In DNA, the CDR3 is TGTGCCAGCAGTTACTCCCCGGCAGGGGACCGATTCTATGGCTACACCTTC. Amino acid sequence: CASSYSPAGDRFYGYTF.

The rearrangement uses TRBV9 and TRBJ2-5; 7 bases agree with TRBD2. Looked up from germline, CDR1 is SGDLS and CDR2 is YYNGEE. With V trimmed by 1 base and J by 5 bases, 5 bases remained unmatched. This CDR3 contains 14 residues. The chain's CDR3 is CASSVSGAVETQYF. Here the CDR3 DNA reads TGTGCCAGCAGCGTAAGCGGGGCCGTGGAGACCCAGTACTTC.

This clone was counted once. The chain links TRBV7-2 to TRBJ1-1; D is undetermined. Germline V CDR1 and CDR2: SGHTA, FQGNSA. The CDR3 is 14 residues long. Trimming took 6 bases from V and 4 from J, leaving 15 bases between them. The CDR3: CASSIHLEITEAFF. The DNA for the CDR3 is TGTGCCAGCAGTATCCATCTCGAGATCACTGAAGCTTTCTTT.

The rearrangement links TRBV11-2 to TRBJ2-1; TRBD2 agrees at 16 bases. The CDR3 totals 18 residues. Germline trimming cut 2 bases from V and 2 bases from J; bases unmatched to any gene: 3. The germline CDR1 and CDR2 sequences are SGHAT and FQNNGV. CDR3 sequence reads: CASSLMGTSGGAYNEQFF. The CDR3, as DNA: TGTGCCAGCAGCTTAATGGGGACTAGCGGGGGGGCCTACAATGAGCAGTTCTTC.

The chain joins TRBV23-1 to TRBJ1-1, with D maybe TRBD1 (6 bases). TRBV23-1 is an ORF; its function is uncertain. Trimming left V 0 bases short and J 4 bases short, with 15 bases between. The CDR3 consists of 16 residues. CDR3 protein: CASSQSGTGSSTEAFF. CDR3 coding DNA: TGCGCCAGCAGTCAATCGGGTACAGGGAGCAGCACTGAAGCTTTCTTT.

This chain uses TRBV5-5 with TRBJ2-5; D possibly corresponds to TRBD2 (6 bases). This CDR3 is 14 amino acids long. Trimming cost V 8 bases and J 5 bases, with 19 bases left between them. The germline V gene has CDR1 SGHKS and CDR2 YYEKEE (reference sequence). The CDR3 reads CASRVGGSVETQYF. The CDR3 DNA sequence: TGTGCCAGTCGTGTGGGAGGTTCGGTCGAGACCCAGTACTTC.

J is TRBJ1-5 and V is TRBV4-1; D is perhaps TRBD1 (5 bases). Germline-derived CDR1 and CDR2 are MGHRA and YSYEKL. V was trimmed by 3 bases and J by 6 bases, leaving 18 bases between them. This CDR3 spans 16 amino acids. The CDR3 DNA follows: TGCGCCAGCAGCCATTCCCAGGGAGGTTGGAGTCAGCCCCAGCATTTT. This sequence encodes CASSHSQGGWSQPQHF.

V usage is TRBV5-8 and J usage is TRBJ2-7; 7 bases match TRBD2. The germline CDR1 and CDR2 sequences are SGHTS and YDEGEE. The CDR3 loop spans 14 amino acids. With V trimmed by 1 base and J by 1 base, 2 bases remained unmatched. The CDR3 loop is CASSLRGVSYEQYF. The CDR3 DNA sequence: TGTGCCAGCAGCTTGCGGGGGGTGTCCTACGAGCAGTACTTC.

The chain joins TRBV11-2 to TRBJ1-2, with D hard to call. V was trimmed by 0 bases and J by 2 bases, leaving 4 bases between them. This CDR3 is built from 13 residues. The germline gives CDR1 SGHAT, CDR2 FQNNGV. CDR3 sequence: CASSLEQNYGYTF. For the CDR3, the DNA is TGTGCCAGCAGCTTAGAACAGAACTATGGCTACACCTTC.

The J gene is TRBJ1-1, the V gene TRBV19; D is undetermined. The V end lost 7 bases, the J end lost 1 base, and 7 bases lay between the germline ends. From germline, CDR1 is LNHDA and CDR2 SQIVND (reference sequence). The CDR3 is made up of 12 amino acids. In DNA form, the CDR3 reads TGTGCCAGTATCTCCGGGAACACTGAAGCTTTCTTT. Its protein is CASISGNTEAFF. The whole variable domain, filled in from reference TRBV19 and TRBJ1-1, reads DGGITQSPKYLFRKEGQNVTLSCEQNLNHDAMYWYRQDPGQGLRLIYYSQIVNDFQKGDIAEGYSVSREKKESFPLTVTSAQKNPTAFYLCASISGNTEAFFGQGTRLTVV.

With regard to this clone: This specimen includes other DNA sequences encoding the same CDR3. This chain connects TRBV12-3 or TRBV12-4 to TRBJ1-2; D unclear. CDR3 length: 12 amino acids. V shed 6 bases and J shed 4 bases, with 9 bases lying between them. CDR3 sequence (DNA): TGTGCCAGCAGCCTCGCGGGCTATGGCTACACCTTC. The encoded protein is CASSLAGYGYTF.

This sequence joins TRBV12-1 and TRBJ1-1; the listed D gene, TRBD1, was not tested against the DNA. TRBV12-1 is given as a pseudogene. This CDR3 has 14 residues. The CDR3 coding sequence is TGTGCCAGCACCCGAAACAGTCGTTCCGCTGAAGCTTTCTTT. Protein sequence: CASTRNSRSAEAFF.

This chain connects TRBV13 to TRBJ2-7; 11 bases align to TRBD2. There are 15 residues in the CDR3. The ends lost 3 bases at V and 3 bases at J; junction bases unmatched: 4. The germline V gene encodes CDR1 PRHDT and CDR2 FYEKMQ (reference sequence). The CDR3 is CASSLETSGIYEQYF. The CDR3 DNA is TGTGCCAGCAGCTTGGAGACTAGCGGGATCTACGAGCAGTACTTC.

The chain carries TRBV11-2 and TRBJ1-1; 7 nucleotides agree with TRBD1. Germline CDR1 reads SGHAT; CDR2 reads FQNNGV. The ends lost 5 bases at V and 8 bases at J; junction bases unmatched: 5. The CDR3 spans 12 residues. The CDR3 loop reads CASSPQGQEAFF. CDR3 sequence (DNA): TGTGCCAGCAGCCCACAGGGGCAGGAAGCTTTCTTT.

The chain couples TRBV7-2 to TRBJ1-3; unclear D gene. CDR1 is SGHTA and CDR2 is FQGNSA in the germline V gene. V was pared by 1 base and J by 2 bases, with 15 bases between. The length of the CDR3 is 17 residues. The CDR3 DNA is TGTGCCAGCAGCTTAGTTCATTCTCGCGGCACTGGAAACACCATATATTTT. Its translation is CASSLVHSRGTGNTIYF.

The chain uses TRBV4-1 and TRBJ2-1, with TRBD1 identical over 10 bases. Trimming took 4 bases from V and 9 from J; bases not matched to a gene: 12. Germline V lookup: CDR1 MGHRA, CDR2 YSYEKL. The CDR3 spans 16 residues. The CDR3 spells CASSLSRRDRGGEQFF. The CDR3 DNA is TGCGCCAGCAGCCTGAGCCGCCGGGACAGGGGTGGTGAGCAGTTCTTC.

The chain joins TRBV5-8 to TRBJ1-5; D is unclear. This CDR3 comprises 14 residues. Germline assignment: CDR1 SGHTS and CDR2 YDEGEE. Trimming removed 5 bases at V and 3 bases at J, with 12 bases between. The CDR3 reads CASRHRHNNQPQHF. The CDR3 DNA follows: TGTGCCAGCAGGCACCGACATAACAATCAGCCCCAGCATTTT.